This entry lists 3 T cell receptor beta chains sequenced from one sample in a study of a mutant IDH1 vaccine in newly diagnosed glioma. Time point in this sample: week 35, safety follow-up. Each vaccine dose was 300 ug of mutant IDH1 20-mer peptide, with topical imiquimod. No antigen has been identified for these receptors. Measured with immunoSEQ multiplex PCR; TCRdb has only the in-frame clones, and not every one. The profile covers roughly 50,000 clones, with around four fifths appearing a single time and about 7% taken by the ten largest. Sample: PBMCs, taken from a glioma patient whose treatment included an IDH1 peptide vaccine. These receptors were taken from a man aged 35 to 55 with glioma.

The V gene is TRBV6-5, the J gene TRBJ2-1; 8 bases match TRBD2. The CDR3 totals 15 residues. Germline CDR1 and CDR2: MNHEY and SVGAGI. Trimming removed 4 bases from V and 7 bases from J; junction bases left unmatched: 9. The DNA for the CDR3 is TGTGCCAGCAGTTGGACTAGCCCCATCAATAATGAGCAGTTCTTC. Protein: CASSWTSPINNEQFF.

In nucleotides, the CDR3 is TGTGCCAGCAGCTTGGGGGTCGTCGGAGCCAAAAACATTCAGTACTTC. It translates to CASSLGVVGAKNIQYF. V usage is TRBV5-6 and J usage is TRBJ2-4; D is unresolved. The CDR3 is 16 amino acids. V was clipped by 0 bases and J by 0 bases, with 10 bases between them. CDR1 SGHDT and CDR2 YYEEEE come from the germline V gene.

V is TRBV5-6 and J is TRBJ1-2, with D perhaps TRBD1 (5 bases). Trimming cost V 4 bases and J 2 bases, with 9 bases left between them. The CDR3 runs to 13 residues. Germline CDR1 and CDR2: SGHDT and YYEEEE. The DNA for the CDR3 is TGTGCCAGCAGCCCGCGGACAAACTATGGCTACACCTTC. This encodes CASSPRTNYGYTF.